The rows below give T cell receptor beta chains drawn from one sample of a study of cytomegalovirus exposure and HLA in healthy donors. TCRdb keeps only in-frame clones here, not all; method: immunoSEQ multiplex PCR. The sample gives about 110,000 clones, 70% to 75% of which show up once; 4% to 5% is in the top ten. Material for sequencing was PBMCs. All receptors derive from a woman aged 40 to 50 in good health and CMV-seronegative. Both conserved end residues are part of each CDR3. Some rows have no size entry. The others give once, few or many, or a class for an expanded clone.

V gene: TRBV10-3; J gene: TRBJ1-1; clone size: .; CDR3 protein: CAISGGRAWGNTEAFF
V gene: TRBV7-2; J gene: TRBJ1-1; clone size: .; CDR3 protein: CASSLELGSQNTEAFF
V gene: TRBV5-4; J gene: TRBJ2-1; clone size: .; CDR3 protein: CASSLSPGVEQFF
V gene: TRBV23-1; J gene: TRBJ2-7; clone size: .; CDR3 protein: CASSQRQGQQSSYEQYF
V gene: TRBV6-6; J gene: TRBJ1-5; clone size: few; CDR3 protein: CASTYLGGRPQHF
V gene: TRBV7-8; J gene: TRBJ2-7; clone size: few; CDR3 protein: CASSNEWWEGPSYEQYF
V gene: TRBV6-6; J gene: TRBJ1-3; clone size: .; CDR3 protein: CASSPLEDRDTIYF
V gene: TRBV27; J gene: TRBJ1-5; clone size: once; CDR3 protein: CASSPLGGEINQPQHF
V gene: TRBV7-2; J gene: TRBJ2-5; clone size: .; CDR3 protein: CASSPWTGRLETQYF
V gene: TRBV25-1; J gene: TRBJ2-3; clone size: .; CDR3 protein: CASREQGATDTQYF
V gene: TRBV5-8; J gene: TRBJ1-4; clone size: .; CDR3 protein: CASIALRDSTTVEKLFF
V gene: TRBV20-1; J gene: TRBJ1-1; clone size: .; CDR3 protein: CSASGKSGFF
V gene: TRBV9; J gene: TRBJ2-3; clone size: once; CDR3 protein: CASSVVGQGIPTQYF
V gene: TRBV6-1; J gene: TRBJ2-2; clone size: .; CDR3 protein: CASNEGLGGAGELFF
V gene: TRBV7-2; J gene: TRBJ2-1; clone size: .; CDR3 protein: CASSRQGTSYNEQFF
V gene: TRBV19; J gene: TRBJ2-1; clone size: .; CDR3 protein: CASKYSGRKNEQFF
V gene: TRBV30; J gene: TRBJ1-5; clone size: .; CDR3 protein: CAWSVQGDQPQHF
V gene: TRBV9; J gene: TRBJ2-7; clone size: .; CDR3 protein: CASSASGEGYEQYF
V gene: TRBV6-5; J gene: TRBJ1-1; clone size: .; CDR3 protein: CASTYPSRELNTEAFF
V gene: TRBV7-2; J gene: TRBJ2-7; clone size: .; CDR3 protein: CASSLREDPPEQYF
V gene: TRBV5-4; J gene: TRBJ2-6; clone size: .; CDR3 protein: CATHRESGANVLTF
V gene: TRBV7-9; J gene: TRBJ1-1; clone size: .; CDR3 protein: CSSSPSVEAFF
V gene: TRBV7-8; J gene: TRBJ2-1; clone size: .; CDR3 protein: CASSLGGQASSYNEQFF
V gene: TRBV11-2; J gene: TRBJ1-1; clone size: .; CDR3 protein: CASSRMVAALVNTEAFF
V gene: TRBV6-5; J gene: TRBJ2-1; clone size: .; CDR3 protein: CASRRSGSEQFF
V gene: TRBV4-2; J gene: TRBJ2-5; clone size: few; CDR3 protein: CASSQDGTNPRETQYF
V gene: TRBV6-6; J gene: TRBJ2-3; clone size: .; CDR3 protein: CASSYGAGAGTDTQYF
V gene: TRBV18; J gene: TRBJ2-7; clone size: .; CDR3 protein: CASSPYGQGSYEQYF
V gene: TRBV18; J gene: TRBJ1-3; clone size: .; CDR3 protein: CASSPLQGAPGNTIYF
V gene: TRBV7-2; J gene: TRBJ1-1; clone size: few; CDR3 protein: CASSFQGLKGRTEAFF
V gene: TRBV6-1; J gene: TRBJ2-3; clone size: .; CDR3 protein: CASSEVPGGGGTQYF
V gene: TRBV19; J gene: TRBJ2-3; clone size: .; CDR3 protein: CASSASRGLAVDTQYF
V gene: TRBV9; J gene: TRBJ2-7; clone size: .; CDR3 protein: CASSPRPGLAGEIKYF
V gene: TRBV4-1; J gene: TRBJ2-7; clone size: .; CDR3 protein: CASSQTGTVRQYF
V gene: TRBV10-2; J gene: TRBJ2-3; clone size: .; CDR3 protein: CASSEGPAGVTDTQYF
V gene: TRBV7-9; J gene: TRBJ1-1; clone size: .; CDR3 protein: CASTGDGPEAFF
V gene: TRBV11-2; J gene: TRBJ2-7; clone size: .; CDR3 protein: CASSLVSGATGEQYF
V gene: TRBV20-1; J gene: TRBJ2-1; clone size: .; CDR3 protein: CSARLYEQFF
V gene: TRBV7-2; J gene: TRBJ2-1; clone size: .; CDR3 protein: CASSLQTSGNNEQFF
V gene: TRBV6-1; J gene: TRBJ1-4; clone size: .; CDR3 protein: CASSRDNEKLFF